These T cell receptor beta chains were read from a single sample in a study of OX40 agonist ivuxolimab in advanced cancers. Some clones are missing from TCRdb's copy, which holds only in-frame ones; the method was immunoSEQ multiplex PCR. Counted here are tens of thousands of clones, approximately 91% occurring once; the ten biggest clones make up over 8.5%. This specimen was CD4+ or CD8+ T cells sorted from blood, taken in a trial of the OX40 agonist ivuxolimab. The receptors were gathered from an adult with an advanced solid tumor such as melanoma, head and neck, liver or kidney cancer. The CDR3 runs from the conserved cysteine through the conserved F or W. A D gene is named only where the DNA matches it firmly. Part of the rows lack a size; the others show once, few, many or a class for expanded clones.

v_call	clone_size	j_call	d_call	cdr3_nt	cdr3_aa
TRBV6-1	NA	TRBJ2-5	TRBD2	TGTGCCAGCAGTGACAGGACCGGACTAGCCCGATTTCAAGAGACCCAGTACTTC	CASSDRTGLARFQETQYF
TRBV15	few	TRBJ1-1	NA	TGTGCCACCAGCAGAGCGGGGGTCACTGAAGCTTTCTTT	CATSRAGVTEAFF
TRBV19	NA	TRBJ2-5	NA	TGTGCCAGTAGTAGATCAGACCCTCGGAGCCAGTACTTC	CASSRSDPRSQYF
TRBV19	once	TRBJ1-5	NA	TGTGCCAGTAGTATCAGGGTTAGGGACCAGCCCCAGCATTTT	CASSIRVRDQPQHF
TRBV6-5	NA	TRBJ1-5	NA	TGTGCCAGCAGTTACTCGGGGGCTCAGCCCCAGCATTTT	CASSYSGAQPQHF
TRBV18	NA	TRBJ2-6	TRBD1	TGTGCCAGCTCACGGGGGACAGCCGACTGGGCCAACGTCCTGACTTTC	CASSRGTADWANVLTF
TRBV4-1	NA	TRBJ2-7	NA	TGCGCCAGCAGCCCCTCGGGTGACTACGAGCAGTACTTC	CASSPSGDYEQYF
TRBV5-1	NA	TRBJ2-7	TRBD2	TGCGCCAGCAGCCTCCTTTGGGAGGGCGGATACGGCGAGCAGTACTTC	CASSLLWEGGYGEQYF
TRBV7-9	NA	TRBJ2-2	NA	TGTGCCAGCCACGTAAATCTTCGGACGGGCACCGGGGAGCTGTTTTTT	CASHVNLRTGTGELFF
TRBV19	NA	TRBJ2-3	TRBD2	TGTGCCAGTAGTATCCAGCGGGGGGCCACAGATACGCAGTATTTT	CASSIQRGATDTQYF
TRBV5-5	NA	TRBJ2-2	NA	TGTGCCAGCAGCTTGACGGGGTACACCGGGGAGCTGTTTTTT	CASSLTGYTGELFF
TRBV28	NA	TRBJ2-5	NA	TGTGCCAGCAGTTTAAGGGACAACCGACAAGAGACCCAGTACTTC	CASSLRDNRQETQYF
TRBV11-2	NA	TRBJ2-5	TRBD2	TGTGCCAGCAGCCCGGGAGCGGGAGCGTGGGAGACCCAGTACTTC	CASSPGAGAWETQYF
TRBV7-8	NA	TRBJ2-7	TRBD2	TGTGCCAGCAGCTTGTCGGGACTAGTATACGAGCAGTACTTC	CASSLSGLVYEQYF
TRBV19	few	TRBJ2-4	NA	TGTGCCAGTAGCCCCCGGGTCGGAATTCAGTACTTC	CASSPRVGIQYF
TRBV7-6	NA	TRBJ2-2	NA	TGTGCCAGCAGCTTAGTGGTCCAGGGACTCGCCGGGGAGCTGTTTTTT	CASSLVVQGLAGELFF
TRBV28	NA	TRBJ1-1	NA	TGTGCCAGCAGTTTTGTCGTCACGAACACTGAAGCTTTCTTT	CASSFVVTNTEAFF
TRBV4-2	NA	TRBJ1-4	NA	TGTGCCAGCACCCGATGGACGTTAACTAATGAAAAACTGTTTTTT	CASTRWTLTNEKLFF
TRBV6-1	NA	TRBJ2-4	NA	TGTGCCAGCACTGAGGTTGCAGGGAGGAACATTCAGTACTTC	CASTEVAGRNIQYF
TRBV6-5	few	TRBJ2-5	TRBD1	TGTGCCAGCAGTTACGACAGGGGAGAGACCCAGTACTTC	CASSYDRGETQYF
TRBV7-6	NA	TRBJ2-1	TRBD1	TGTGCCAGCAGCTTAACCACACGGACAGGGTCGGACAATGAGCAGTTCTTC	CASSLTTRTGSDNEQFF
TRBV4-1	NA	TRBJ1-1	NA	TGCGCCAGCAGCCAAGACATAGGGAAATACTCTGAAGCTTTCTTT	CASSQDIGKYSEAFF
TRBV19	NA	TRBJ2-1	NA	TGTGCCAGTAGTAGCTCGGACGGGTACTACAATGAGCAGTTCTTC	CASSSSDGYYNEQFF
TRBV11-2	once	TRBJ1-1	NA	TGTGCCAGCAGCTTATATGAGTCAGTGAACACTGAAGCTTTCTTT	CASSLYESVNTEAFF
TRBV19	NA	TRBJ1-3	NA	TGTGCCAGTAGTATAACCTACTCTGGAAACACCATATATTTT	CASSITYSGNTIYF
TRBV29-1	NA	TRBJ1-2	NA	TGCAGCGTTGTTGGGGGCGCCTTTGGCTACACCTTC	CSVVGGAFGYTF
TRBV28	NA	TRBJ2-1	NA	TGTGCCAGCAGTGCCCTCGGCGGGACCCTACACTACAATGAGCAGTTCTTC	CASSALGGTLHYNEQFF
TRBV13	NA	TRBJ2-5	TRBD1	TGTGCCAGCAGCCGACAGGGGAGGTTCCAAGAGACCCAGTACTTC	CASSRQGRFQETQYF
TRBV28	NA	TRBJ2-1	NA	TGTGCCAGCAGTTTGGGAGGACAGCCGTCCTACAATGAGCAGTTCTTC	CASSLGGQPSYNEQFF
TRBV7-9	NA	TRBJ1-2	TRBD1	TGTGCCAGCAGCGCCCGGGACAGGGTCTATGGCTACACCTTC	CASSARDRVYGYTF
TRBV7-8	NA	TRBJ1-1	NA	TGTGCCAGCAGCTTTGGACAGATGAACACTGAAGCTTTCTTT	CASSFGQMNTEAFF
TRBV7-9	NA	TRBJ1-1	NA	TGTGCCAGCAGCATCATCCCCACAGGGTACGCTGAAGCTTTCTTT	CASSIIPTGYAEAFF
TRBV28	NA	TRBJ1-6	NA	TGTGCCAGCAGTTTTGTGGGGGCAAAAGACAGCTCCTATAATTCACCCCTCCACTTT	CASSFVGAKDSSYNSPLHF
TRBV19	NA	TRBJ2-6	NA	TGTGCCAGTATGTCCGCAGGCTACCCCTCTGGGGCCAACGTCCTGACTTTC	CASMSAGYPSGANVLTF
TRBV9	NA	TRBJ1-2	NA	TGTGCCAGCAGCGTAGGCGGGGCCTATGGCTACACCTTC	CASSVGGAYGYTF
TRBV28	NA	TRBJ2-3	NA	TGTGCCAGCAGTTTCCAGGGGGGAGATACGCAGTATTTT	CASSFQGGDTQYF
TRBV27	NA	TRBJ2-3	TRBD2	TGTGCCAGCAGTTCCTGGGGAGGGACAGATACGCAGTATTTT	CASSSWGGTDTQYF